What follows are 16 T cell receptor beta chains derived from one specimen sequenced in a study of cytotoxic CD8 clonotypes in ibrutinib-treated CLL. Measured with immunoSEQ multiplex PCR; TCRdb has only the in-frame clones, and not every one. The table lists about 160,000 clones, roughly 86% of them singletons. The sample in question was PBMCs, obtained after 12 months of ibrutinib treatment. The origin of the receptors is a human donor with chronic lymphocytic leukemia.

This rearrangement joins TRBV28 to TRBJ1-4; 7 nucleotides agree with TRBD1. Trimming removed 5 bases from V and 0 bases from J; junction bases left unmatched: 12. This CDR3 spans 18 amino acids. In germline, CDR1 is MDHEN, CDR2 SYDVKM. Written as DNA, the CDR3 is TGTGCCAGCAGTCCTCGGGCACAGGGGACTGCAACTAATGAAAAACTGTTTTTT. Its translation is CASSPRAQGTATNEKLFF.

The CDR3 sequence: CASSEHISNEQFF. As DNA, the CDR3 is TGTGCCAGCAGCGAGCACATCTCGAATGAGCAGTTCTTC. The chain has TRBV7-3 and TRBJ2-1; D gene uncertain. Trimming pared 5 bases from V and 7 bases from J, leaving 12 bases between. The CDR3 is 13 amino acids. Germline CDR1 SGHTA, CDR2 FQGTGA.

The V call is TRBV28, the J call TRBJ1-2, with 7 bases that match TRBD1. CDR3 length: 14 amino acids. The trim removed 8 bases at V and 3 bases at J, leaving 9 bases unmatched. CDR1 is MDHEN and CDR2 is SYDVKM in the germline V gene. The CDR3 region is CASEPTGLHYGYTF. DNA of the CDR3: TGTGCCAGCGAACCGACAGGGCTGCACTATGGCTACACCTTC.

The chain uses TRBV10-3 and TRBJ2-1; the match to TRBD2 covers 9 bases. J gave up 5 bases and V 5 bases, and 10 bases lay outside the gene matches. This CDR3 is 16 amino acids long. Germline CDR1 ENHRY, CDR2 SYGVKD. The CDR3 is CAISTPSGMAHNEQFF. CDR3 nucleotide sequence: TGTGCCATCAGTACTCCTAGCGGGATGGCCCACAATGAGCAGTTCTTC.

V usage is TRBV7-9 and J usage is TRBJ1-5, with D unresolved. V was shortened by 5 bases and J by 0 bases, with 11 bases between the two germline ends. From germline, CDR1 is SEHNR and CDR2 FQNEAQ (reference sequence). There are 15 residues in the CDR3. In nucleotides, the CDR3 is TGTGCCAGCAGCCCCCGGACGGATAGCAATCAGCCCCAGCATTTT. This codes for CASSPRTDSNQPQHF.

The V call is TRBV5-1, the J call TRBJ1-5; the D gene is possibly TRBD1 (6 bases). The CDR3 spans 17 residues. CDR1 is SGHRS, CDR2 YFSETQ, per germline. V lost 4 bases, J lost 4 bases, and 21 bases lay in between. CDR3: CASSLYGTLGDNQPQHF. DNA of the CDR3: TGCGCCAGCAGCCTGTACGGGACACTTGGGGATAATCAGCCCCAGCATTTT.

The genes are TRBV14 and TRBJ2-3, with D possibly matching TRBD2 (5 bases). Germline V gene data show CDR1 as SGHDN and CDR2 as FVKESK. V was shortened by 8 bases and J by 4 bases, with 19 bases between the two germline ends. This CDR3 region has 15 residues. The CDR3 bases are TGTGCCAGCGTCTCCGTCCAGCGGCTTTCAGATACGCAGTATTTT. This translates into CASVSVQRLSDTQYF.

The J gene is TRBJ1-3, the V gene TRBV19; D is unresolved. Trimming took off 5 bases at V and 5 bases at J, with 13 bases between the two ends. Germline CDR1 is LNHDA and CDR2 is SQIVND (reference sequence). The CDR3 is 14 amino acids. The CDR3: CASSLEGGRNTIYF. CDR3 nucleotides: TGTGCCAGTAGTTTGGAAGGCGGCCGAAACACCATATATTTT.

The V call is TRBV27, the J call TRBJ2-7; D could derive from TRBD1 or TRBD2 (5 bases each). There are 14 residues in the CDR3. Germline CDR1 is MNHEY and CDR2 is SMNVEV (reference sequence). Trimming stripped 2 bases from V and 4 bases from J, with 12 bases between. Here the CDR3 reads CASSLLGTSYEQYF. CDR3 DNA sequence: TGTGCCAGCAGTTTACTCGGGACCTCGTACGAGCAGTACTTC.

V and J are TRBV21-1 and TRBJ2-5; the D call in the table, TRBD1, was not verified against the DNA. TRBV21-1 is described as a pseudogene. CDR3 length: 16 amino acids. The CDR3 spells CASSKAGHNPQETQYF. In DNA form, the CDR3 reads TGTGCCAGCAGCAAAGCGGGACACAATCCACAAGAGACCCAGTACTTC.

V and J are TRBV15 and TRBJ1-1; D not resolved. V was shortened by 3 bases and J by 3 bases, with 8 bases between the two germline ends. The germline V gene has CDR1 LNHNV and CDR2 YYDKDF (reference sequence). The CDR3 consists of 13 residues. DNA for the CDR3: TGTGCCACCAGCAGTACCCCAGACACTGAAGCTTTCTTT. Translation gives CATSSTPDTEAFF.

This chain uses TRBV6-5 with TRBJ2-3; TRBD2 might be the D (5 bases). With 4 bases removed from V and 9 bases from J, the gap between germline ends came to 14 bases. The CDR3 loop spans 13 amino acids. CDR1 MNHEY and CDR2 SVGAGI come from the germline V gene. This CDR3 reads CASSSLDSATQYF. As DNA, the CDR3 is TGTGCCAGCAGTTCCCTGGACTCCGCAACGCAGTATTTT.

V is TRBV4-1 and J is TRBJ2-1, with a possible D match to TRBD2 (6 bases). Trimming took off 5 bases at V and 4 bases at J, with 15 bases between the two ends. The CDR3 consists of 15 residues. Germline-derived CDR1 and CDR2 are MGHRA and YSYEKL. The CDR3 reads CASSELGLRYNEQFF. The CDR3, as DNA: TGCGCCAGCAGCGAACTGGGACTTCGGTACAATGAGCAGTTCTTC.

DNA of the CDR3: TGTGCCAGCAAGCTAGACAATACCGATGAAAAACTGTTTTTT. Translating it yields CASKLDNTDEKLFF. V usage is TRBV6-5 and J usage is TRBJ1-4; the D is unclear. The germline V gene has CDR1 MNHEY and CDR2 SVGAGI. This CDR3 region has 14 residues. V lost 7 bases and J lost 6, with 15 bases in between.

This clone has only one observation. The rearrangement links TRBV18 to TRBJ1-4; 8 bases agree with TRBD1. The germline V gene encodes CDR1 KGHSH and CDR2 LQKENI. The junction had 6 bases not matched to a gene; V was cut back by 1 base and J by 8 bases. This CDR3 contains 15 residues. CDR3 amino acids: CASSPRQGWSEKLFF. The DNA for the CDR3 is TGTGCCAGCTCACCACGACAGGGGTGGTCCGAAAAACTGTTTTTT.

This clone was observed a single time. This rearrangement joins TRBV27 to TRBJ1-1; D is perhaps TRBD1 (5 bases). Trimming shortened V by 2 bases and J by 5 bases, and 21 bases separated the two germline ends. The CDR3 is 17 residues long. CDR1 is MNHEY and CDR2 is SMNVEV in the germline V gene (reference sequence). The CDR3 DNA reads TGTGCCAGCAGTTTACACCTCGCCATTCAGGGAGGGACTGAAGCTTTCTTT. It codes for CASSLHLAIQGGTEAFF.